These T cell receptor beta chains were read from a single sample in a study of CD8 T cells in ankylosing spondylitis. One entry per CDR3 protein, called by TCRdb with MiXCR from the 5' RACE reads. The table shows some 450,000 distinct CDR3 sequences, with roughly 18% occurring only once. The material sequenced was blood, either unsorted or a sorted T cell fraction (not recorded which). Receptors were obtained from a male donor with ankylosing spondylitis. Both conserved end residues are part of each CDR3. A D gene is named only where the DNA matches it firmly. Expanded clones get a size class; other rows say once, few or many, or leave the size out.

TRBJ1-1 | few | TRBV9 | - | CASSVRGSTEAFF | TGTGCCAGCAGCGTAAGGGGGAGTACTGAAGCTTTCTTT
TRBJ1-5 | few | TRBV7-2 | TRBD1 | CASSLAGQYNQPQHF | TGTGCCAGCAGCCTAGCGGGACAGTACAATCAGCCCCAGCATTTT
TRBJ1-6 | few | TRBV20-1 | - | CSASPGTSGNSPLHF | TGCAGTGCTTCCCCTGGGACGTCGGGTAATTCACCCCTCCACTTT
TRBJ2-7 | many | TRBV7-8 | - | CASSIEYEQYF | TGTGCCAGCTCTATTGAGTACGAGCAGTACTTC
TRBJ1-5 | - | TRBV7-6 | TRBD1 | CASSPGTGSNQPQHF | TGTGCCAGCAGCCCCGGGACAGGGAGCAATCAGCCCCAGCATTTT
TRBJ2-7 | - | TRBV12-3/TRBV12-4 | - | CASSLGYSSYEQYF | TGTGCCAGCAGTTTAGGGTACTCCAGCTACGAGCAGTACTTC
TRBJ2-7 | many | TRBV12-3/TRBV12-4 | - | CASSFWGLSYEQYF | TGTGCCAGCAGTTTCTGGGGACTTAGCTACGAGCAGTACTTC
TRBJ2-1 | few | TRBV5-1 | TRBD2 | CASSSVAGGPYNEQFF | TGCGCCAGCAGCTCGGTAGCGGGGGGGCCCTACAATGAGCAGTTCTTC
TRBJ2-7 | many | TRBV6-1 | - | CASSEGPSGYSYEQYF | TGTGCCAGCAGTGAAGGCCCAAGCGGATACTCCTACGAGCAGTACTTC
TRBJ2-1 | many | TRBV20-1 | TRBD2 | CSASSGDGYNEQFF | TGCAGTGCTAGTAGCGGGGACGGTTACAATGAGCAGTTCTTC
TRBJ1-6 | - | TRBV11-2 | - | CASIPQRDSPLHF | TGTGCCAGCATCCCTCAACGGGATTCACCCCTCCACTTT
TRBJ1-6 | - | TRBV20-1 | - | CSARDLARSSYNSPLHF | TGCAGTGCTAGAGATCTCGCCAGGAGCTCCTATAATTCACCCCTCCACTTT
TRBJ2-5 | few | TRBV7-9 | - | CASSFAGAETQYF | TGTGCCAGCAGCTTCGCCGGGGCTGAGACCCAGTACTTC
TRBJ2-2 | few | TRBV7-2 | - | CASRRPGDTGELFF | TGTGCCAGCAGGCGACCGGGGGACACCGGGGAGCTGTTTTTT
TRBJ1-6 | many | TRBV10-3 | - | CAISSDPNSPLHF | TGTGCCATCAGTTCCGACCCTAATTCACCCCTCCACTTT
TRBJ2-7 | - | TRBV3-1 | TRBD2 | CASSQDSAGGFEQYF | TGTGCCAGCAGCCAAGATTCAGCGGGAGGGTTCGAGCAGTACTTC
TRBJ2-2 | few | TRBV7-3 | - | CASSLIDRNTGELFF | TGTGCCAGCAGCTTAATCGACAGGAACACCGGGGAGCTGTTTTTT